Following are 28 T cell receptor beta chains from one sample sequenced in a study of cytotoxic CD8 clonotypes in ibrutinib-treated CLL. This table comes from immunoSEQ multiplex PCR, and its TCRdb copy is limited to in-frame clones, with some not included. The table lists approximately 150,000 clones, approximately 80% of them singletons, with over 4.5% in the top ten. The source was PBMCs, collected after 24 months of ibrutinib treatment. All receptors come from a human donor with chronic lymphocytic leukemia.

This sequence joins TRBV4-3 and TRBJ2-2; D may be TRBD2 (7 bases). The CDR3 spans 16 residues. V gave up 0 bases and J gave up 2 bases, with 10 bases separating them. CDR1 LGHNA and CDR2 YSLEER come from the germline V gene. The CDR3 loop reads CASSQDRGLNTGELFF. The CDR3 DNA is TGCGCCAGCAGCCAAGACAGGGGACTAAACACCGGGGAGCTGTTTTTT.

The chain carries TRBV9 and TRBJ1-4; TRBD1 aligns across 7 bases. Germline V gene sequence: CDR1 SGDLS, CDR2 YYNGEE. CDR3 length equals 16 residues. The J segment lost 8 bases and the V segment lost 4 bases, leaving 14 bases of the junction unmatched. CDR3 loop: CASSLGARQGGEKLFF. The CDR3 DNA reads TGTGCCAGCAGCCTCGGTGCGCGACAGGGTGGAGAAAAACTGTTTTTT. Based on the CDR3 plus reference TRBV9 and TRBJ1-4, the full variable domain is DSGVTQTPKHLITATGQRVTLRCSPRSGDLSVYWYQQSLDQGLQFLIQYYNGEERAKGNILERFSAQQFPDLHSELNLSSLELGDSALYFCASSLGARQGGEKLFFGSGTQLSVL.

The V and J genes are TRBV14 and TRBJ2-1, with 12 bases fitting TRBD2. With 5 bases clipped from V and 1 base from J, the junction kept 6 bases outside the gene matches. The CDR3 length is 17 residues. CDR1 and CDR2 from the germline V gene are SGHDN and FVKESK. The CDR3 DNA reads TGTGCCAGCAGCATGACTAGCGGGAGTCTTTCCTACAATGAGCAGTTCTTC. Translated: CASSMTSGSLSYNEQFF.

The chain has TRBV29-1 and TRBJ2-3; 8 bases are shared with TRBD1. CDR1 is SQVTM, CDR2 ANQGSEA, per germline. V lost 8 bases to trimming and J lost 5 bases; unmatched junction nucleotides: 12. The CDR3 has 14 amino acids. The CDR3 sequence is CSTPGQGAGDTQYF. In DNA form, the CDR3 reads TGCAGCACGCCCGGGCAGGGGGCGGGAGATACGCAGTATTTT.

V and J are TRBV4-2 and TRBJ2-3, with TRBD2 matching 11 bases. The CDR3 spans 17 residues. The germline V gene encodes CDR1 LGHNA and CDR2 YNFKEQ. Trimming cost V 0 bases and J 2 bases; bases outside gene matches: 4. The CDR3 DNA is TGTGCCAGCAGCCAAGAAGGGACTAGCGGCCTCACAGATACGCAGTATTTT. As protein: CASSQEGTSGLTDTQYF.

This rearrangement joins TRBV27 to TRBJ2-1, with 15 positions matching TRBD2. V lost 8 bases and J lost 9; bases outside the gene matches: 11. The CDR3 has 16 residues. In germline, CDR1 is MNHEY, CDR2 SMNVEV (reference sequence). The CDR3 nucleotides read TGTGCCAGCGGGGGACTAGCGGGGGGCCCCGCGGTTGAGCAGTTCTTC. Translating it yields CASGGLAGGPAVEQFF.

The chain is built from TRBV5-1 and TRBJ1-2; 8 bases line up with TRBD1. With V trimmed by 5 bases and J by 5 bases, 14 bases remained unmatched. This CDR3 spans 16 amino acids. Looked up from germline, CDR1 is SGHRS and CDR2 is YFSETQ. In DNA form, the CDR3 reads TGCGCCAGCAGGGCTATTATCAGGGGGCGACGGTATGGCTACACCTTC. Protein product: CASRAIIRGRRYGYTF.

Here the CDR3 reads CASSLWIYRAKNTGELFF. CDR3 bases: TGTGCCAGCAGTTTATGGATTTACAGAGCTAAGAACACCGGGGAGCTGTTTTTT. The chain has TRBV28 and TRBJ2-2; the D is unclear. CDR1 MDHEN and CDR2 SYDVKM come from the germline V gene. V lost 0 bases, J lost 1 base, and 15 bases lay in between. There are 18 residues in the CDR3.

This clone was observed once. For the CDR3, the DNA is TGTGCCAGCAGCCCAAATAGCGGGGGGGCAATAAATGAGCAGTTCTTC. This codes for CASSPNSGGAINEQFF. This chain connects TRBV11-2 to TRBJ2-1, with 11 bases matching TRBD2. The CDR3 consists of 16 residues. The J segment lost 7 bases and the V segment lost 5 bases, leaving 10 bases of the junction unmatched. The germline gives CDR1 SGHAT, CDR2 FQNNGV.

This rearrangement joins TRBV18 to TRBJ1-2; a weak D match, TRBD1 (6 bases). Trimming removed 3 bases at V and 5 bases at J, with 13 bases between. The CDR3 length is 14 residues. The germline CDR1 and CDR2 sequences are KGHSH and LQKENI. The CDR3 reads CASSPDRTSYGYTF. The CDR3 region has the DNA TGTGCCAGCTCACCCGACAGGACTAGTTATGGCTACACCTTC.

The V gene is TRBV6-5, the J gene TRBJ2-7, with D perhaps being TRBD1 or TRBD2 (5 bases each). V dropped 6 bases and J dropped 2 bases, with 14 bases sitting between them. The CDR3 covers 14 residues. Germline V gene data show CDR1 as MNHEY and CDR2 as SVGAGI. DNA of the CDR3: TGTGCCAGCAGACCCGGGACCTACACCTACGAGCAGTACTTC. Amino acids: CASRPGTYTYEQYF.

The chain employs TRBV4-2 and TRBJ2-7; 9 positions agree with TRBD1. From germline, CDR1 is LGHNA and CDR2 YNFKEQ. The CDR3 extends over 15 amino acids. V dropped 1 base and J dropped 4; count of bases not matched to a gene: 5. CDR3 sequence (DNA): TGTGCCAGCAGCCAAGCGGGACAGGGAGGGTACGAGCAGTACTTC. Translation: CASSQAGQGGYEQYF.

The chain links TRBV28 to TRBJ2-4, with 14 bases fitting TRBD2. V dropped 5 bases and J dropped 3; count of bases not matched to a gene: 12. Germline CDR1 MDHEN, CDR2 SYDVKM. The CDR3 sequence is 19 residues long. CDR3 region: CASSPPGLAGVKGKNIQYF. The CDR3 DNA reads TGTGCCAGCAGTCCCCCGGGACTAGCGGGAGTGAAAGGCAAAAACATTCAGTACTTC.

The rearrangement uses TRBV6-5 and TRBJ1-1, with D hard to call. Between the trimmed V and J ends, which lost 2 bases and 10 bases, there was a span of 14 bases. This CDR3 contains 13 residues. CDR1 is MNHEY, CDR2 SVGAGI, per germline. The CDR3 is CASSYLRQSGAFF. The CDR3 DNA reads TGTGCCAGCAGTTACCTTCGGCAGTCTGGAGCTTTCTTT.

The chain couples TRBV29-1 to TRBJ2-1; TRBD2 is a possible D gene (5 bases). CDR1 SQVTM and CDR2 ANQGSEA come from the germline V gene. The CDR3 loop spans 15 amino acids. Trimming removed 5 bases from V and 0 bases from J, with 14 bases in between. The CDR3 region is CSVFGRASSYNEQFF. CDR3 DNA: TGCAGCGTTTTTGGGCGGGCGAGCTCCTACAATGAGCAGTTCTTC.

The chain joins TRBV6-5 to TRBJ2-3, with 8 bases matching TRBD1. Germline-derived CDR1 and CDR2 are MNHEY and SVGAGI. Losses at the gene ends were 4 bases for V and 4 bases for J; bases not matched to a gene: 4. CDR3 length: 14 amino acids. The CDR3 reads CASSSQGVPDTQYF. The CDR3 nucleotides are TGTGCCAGCAGTTCACAGGGGGTGCCAGATACGCAGTATTTT.

The V and J genes are TRBV4-1 and TRBJ2-3; no reliable D call. The CDR3 is made up of 15 amino acids. V was clipped by 0 bases and J by 5 bases, with 12 bases between them. Germline V gene sequence: CDR1 MGHRA, CDR2 YSYEKL. CDR3 in DNA: TGCGCCAGCAGCCAAGACCCGAGGAGAGAAGATACGCAGTATTTT. Translating gives CASSQDPRREDTQYF.

This chain joins TRBV9 and TRBJ1-1; 7 bases line up with TRBD1. This CDR3 spans 15 amino acids. Germline CDR1 reads SGDLS; CDR2 reads YYNGEE. The junction had 10 bases not matched to a gene; V was cut back by 0 bases and J by 8 bases. The CDR3 DNA sequence: TGTGCCAGCAGCGTAGCTACAGCAGGGGGTGAGGAAGCTTTCTTT. Its protein is CASSVATAGGEEAFF.

This clone was seen more than once but under ten times. The chain carries TRBV6-5 and TRBJ1-1, with D possibly TRBD1 on 5 matching bases. Looked up from germline, CDR1 is MNHEY and CDR2 is SVGAGI. The V end was cut by 2 bases, the J end by 4 bases, with 11 bases between. CDR3 size: 14 residues. The CDR3 coding sequence is TGTGCCAGCAGTTACCTGCGGGGGATCACTGAAGCTTTCTTT. Protein product: CASSYLRGITEAFF.

This clone was seen once. The chain combines TRBV30 with TRBJ2-1, with D unresolved. CDR1 and CDR2 from the germline V gene are GTSNPN and SVGIG (reference sequence). The CDR3 runs 16 residues. Trimming shortened V by 0 bases and J by 0 bases, and 12 bases separated the two germline ends. The CDR3 DNA follows: TGTGCCTGGAGTGTTATTTCGCAGCGCTCCTACAATGAGCAGTTCTTC. Its protein product is CAWSVISQRSYNEQFF.

The chain recombines TRBV27 with TRBJ2-4; D not resolved. There are 13 residues in the CDR3. The germline V and J ends were trimmed by 2 bases and 3 bases, with 5 bases remaining between them. Germline V gene data show CDR1 as MNHEY and CDR2 as SMNVEV (reference sequence). CDR3 protein: CASSLTGKNIQYF. CDR3 nucleotides: TGTGCCAGCAGTTTAACGGGCAAAAACATTCAGTACTTC.

The rearrangement links TRBV5-5 to TRBJ2-7; 7 bases agree with TRBD1. The V gene end was trimmed by 4 bases and the J gene end by 3 bases; junction bases not matched to a gene: 10. Germline values: CDR1 SGHKS, CDR2 YYEKEE (reference sequence). The CDR3 loop spans 15 amino acids. CDR3: CASSPSRGQFYEQYF. The CDR3 nucleotides are TGTGCCAGCAGCCCCTCCCGGGGACAGTTCTACGAGCAGTACTTC. Supplemented by reference TRBV5-5 and TRBJ2-7, the full variable domain reads DAGVTQSPTHLIKTRGQQVTLRCSPISGHKSVSWYQQVLGQGPQFIFQYYEKEERGRGNFPDRFSARQFPNYSSELNVNALLLGDSALYLCASSPSRGQFYEQYFGPGTRLTVT.

The gene calls are TRBV28 and TRBJ2-7; the match to TRBD1 covers 7 bases. J lost 3 bases, V lost 4 bases, and 0 bases had no gene match. Germline V CDR1 and CDR2: MDHEN, SYDVKM. The CDR3 is 12 residues long. This CDR3 is CASSWDSYEQYF. CDR3 in DNA: TGTGCCAGCAGTTGGGACAGCTACGAGCAGTACTTC.

This sequence joins TRBV7-2 and TRBJ2-2; either TRBD1 or TRBD2 may supply D (6 bases each). This CDR3 has 16 amino acids. V lost 5 bases, J lost 3 bases, and 16 bases lay in between. Germline CDR1 and CDR2: SGHTA and FQGNSA. This CDR3 reads CASSPRGGFYTGELFF. Here the CDR3 DNA reads TGTGCCAGCAGCCCAAGAGGGGGGTTTTACACCGGGGAGCTGTTTTTT.

The CDR3 spells CASSFSGAYEQYF. CDR3 bases: TGTGCCAGCAGCTTTAGCGGGGCCTACGAGCAGTACTTC. J is TRBJ2-7 and V is TRBV7-3, with 8 bases that match TRBD2. The V segment lost 3 bases and the J segment 2 bases; nucleotides outside the gene matches: 0. The CDR3 is 13 residues long. The germline V gene encodes CDR1 SGHTA and CDR2 FQGTGA.

This clone was observed a few times. This chain connects TRBV19 to TRBJ1-2, with D maybe TRBD1 (5 bases). V lost 5 bases and J 8 bases, leaving 12 bases between the germline ends. This CDR3 is built from 12 residues. Looked up from germline, CDR1 is LNHDA and CDR2 is SQIVND (reference sequence). The CDR3 loop is CASSPGLGGYTF. The CDR3 DNA follows: TGTGCCAGTAGTCCGGGACTCGGCGGCTACACCTTC.

This rearrangement joins TRBV6-5 to TRBJ2-1, with a possible D match to TRBD1 (5 bases). The CDR3 sequence is 15 residues long. The V end was cut by 5 bases, the J end by 9 bases, with 20 bases between. The germline gives CDR1 MNHEY, CDR2 SVGAGI. In DNA form, the CDR3 reads TGTGCCAGCAGTAAGGGGATGATCCCCCCCCGTGAGCAGTTCTTC. Translation gives CASSKGMIPPREQFF.

V usage is TRBV4-3 and J usage is TRBJ1-4, with D maybe TRBD1 (5 bases). The V gene's germline CDR1 is LGHNA and CDR2 YSLEER. The CDR3 is 16 amino acids. V lost 3 bases to trimming and J lost 1 base, with 12 bases between them. Here the CDR3 reads CASSHTNRRTNEKLFF. CDR3 nucleotides: TGCGCCAGCAGCCACACCAACAGGCGAACTAATGAAAAACTGTTTTTT.